Listed here are 24 T cell receptor beta chains from one sample, sequenced in a study of vaccination and CD4 T cells after COVID-19. The Oncomine TCR Beta short-read assay sequenced DNA from cultured CD4+ T cells. TCRdb reprocessed the PCR reads with MiXCR, giving one entry per CDR3 protein. This table has over 20,000 distinct CDR3 sequences, 64% appearing once. These receptors' antigens are unknown. Treatment of the sample: roughly nine-day PBMC culture with coronavirus spike peptide pools or control peptides (ViraFEST assay). Material for sequencing was CD4+ T cells from blood, cultured in vitro. These receptors all come from a human donor who had recovered from COVID-19.

The chain recombines TRBV7-2 with TRBJ2-3, with a possible D match to TRBD2 (6 bases). Trimming took off 7 bases at V and 2 bases at J, with 16 bases between the two ends. CDR1 is SGHTA, CDR2 FQGNSA, per germline. The CDR3 runs 15 residues. CDR3: CASTSLGTSTDTQYF. CDR3 nucleotides: TGTGCCAGCACCTCTCTAGGGACTTCCACAGATACGCAGTATTTT.

This chain connects TRBV20-1 to TRBJ2-1; the D is unclear. Germline CDR1 DFQATT, CDR2 SNEGSKA (reference sequence). V was shortened by 1 base and J by 9 bases, with 10 bases between the two germline ends. The CDR3 totals 12 residues. The DNA of the CDR3 is TGCAGTGCTAGAGCTCCTAGGAGTGAGCAGTTCTTC. Protein product: CSARAPRSEQFF.

This clonotype appeared a few times. The chain carries TRBV27 and TRBJ1-6; D is unresolved. CDR1 MNHEY and CDR2 SMNVEV come from the germline V gene (reference sequence). V shed 3 bases and J shed 7 bases, with 13 bases lying between them. There are 15 residues in the CDR3. The CDR3 nucleotides read TGTGCCAGCAGTTTCGAACGAGGACGCAATTCACCCCTCCACTTT. Its protein product is CASSFERGRNSPLHF.

The V gene is TRBV6-2 or TRBV6-3, the J gene TRBJ2-5; 9 bases map to TRBD2. Looked up from germline, CDR1 is MNHEY and CDR2 is SVGEGT. V dropped 10 bases and J dropped 4; count of bases not matched to a gene: 16. The CDR3 runs to 16 residues. CDR3 coding DNA: TGTGCCACCCAATGGCGGTCTAGCGGGAAAGGAGAGACCCAGTACTTC. It is translated as CATQWRSSGKGETQYF.

The rearrangement links TRBV6-5 to TRBJ1-1; no firm D call. The length of the CDR3 is 14 residues. V dropped 3 bases and J dropped 0 bases, with 8 bases sitting between them. CDR1 is MNHEY and CDR2 is SVGAGI in the germline V gene. CDR3 loop: CASSYGRLNTEAFF. The CDR3 nucleotides read TGTGCCAGCAGTTATGGGAGGCTGAACACTGAAGCTTTCTTT.

This clonotype came up a few times. This sequence joins TRBV20-1 and TRBJ1-1; possible D gene TRBD1, 5 bases. The germline gives CDR1 DFQATT, CDR2 SNEGSKA (reference sequence). The CDR3 runs 12 residues. Trimming left V 5 bases short and J 8 bases short, with 15 bases between. The CDR3, as DNA: TGCAGTGCTTTCGGTTTGGGGGACGAAGCTTTCTTT. Translated, it gives CSAFGLGDEAFF.

This clonotype was observed a few times. This chain joins TRBV3-1 and TRBJ1-1; 12 positions agree with TRBD1. Germline V gives CDR1 LGHDT, CDR2 YNNKEL (reference sequence). V trimming: 3 bases; J trimming: 1 base; junction bases outside the gene matches: 6. The length of the CDR3 is 17 residues. The CDR3 loop reads CASSQRGQGARNTEAFF. CDR3 nucleotides: TGTGCCAGCAGCCAGAGGGGACAGGGGGCGCGGAACACTGAAGCTTTCTTT.

This clonotype was picked up a small number of times. V and J are TRBV28 and TRBJ1-3, with 7 bases aligning to TRBD1. The ends lost 5 bases at V and 4 bases at J; junction bases unmatched: 11. Germline CDR1 reads MDHEN; CDR2 reads SYDVKM. The CDR3 is made up of 16 amino acids. The chain's CDR3 is CASSPPQGVWGNTIYF. In DNA form, the CDR3 reads TGTGCCAGCAGTCCCCCCCAGGGGGTTTGGGGAAACACCATATATTTT.

V gene TRBV7-9 combines with J gene TRBJ1-2, with no clear D. The CDR3 has 12 amino acids. The ends were cut back, 1 base at V and 8 bases at J, with 8 bases in the middle. Germline V gene sequence: CDR1 SEHNR, CDR2 FQNEAQ (reference sequence). The CDR3 coding sequence is TGTGCCAGCAGCTTAGAGGTGGGCGGCTACACCTTC. It codes for CASSLEVGGYTF. Full variable domain (rest looked up from reference TRBV7-9 and TRBJ1-2): DTGVSQNPRHKITKRGQNVTFRCDPISEHNRLYWYRQTLGQGPEFLTYFQNEAQLEKSRLLSDRFSAERPKGSFSTLEIQRTEQGDSAMYLCASSLEVGGYTFGSGTRLTVV.

The chain has TRBV6-5 and TRBJ1-6; TRBD1 aligns across 10 bases. The CDR3 is 17 residues long. The germline gives CDR1 MNHEY, CDR2 SVGAGI. V was pared by 0 bases and J by 14 bases, with 13 bases of the junction left unmatched. This chain's CDR3 is CASSYSNYGTGAPALHF. As DNA, the CDR3 is TGTGCCAGCAGTTACTCGAACTACGGGACAGGGGCCCCCGCCCTCCACTTT.

Only a few counts were recorded for this clonotype. V gene TRBV6-2 or TRBV6-3 combines with J gene TRBJ2-2, with 9 bases matching TRBD2. Germline V gene data show CDR1 as MNHEY and CDR2 as SVGEGT. The CDR3 loop spans 15 amino acids. Losses at the gene ends were 5 bases for V and 7 bases for J; bases not matched to a gene: 8. CDR3 DNA sequence: TGTGCCAGCAGTCCCCCCGGGACTAGCCACGGGGAGCTGTTTTTT. Its translation: CASSPPGTSHGELFF.

This clonotype has just a few counts. The rearrangement uses TRBV7-2 and TRBJ1-1, with D possibly matching TRBD1 (6 bases). CDR1 and CDR2 (germline): SGHTA, FQGNSA. The length of the CDR3 is 16 residues. V gave up 5 bases and J gave up 0 bases, with 16 bases separating them. This CDR3 is CASSRVMGAVNTEAFF. The CDR3 nucleotides are TGTGCCAGCAGCCGGGTTATGGGGGCGGTGAACACTGAAGCTTTCTTT.

Remarks on this clonotype: Its ends do not fully match the called genes, so a read error is possible. The CDR3 DNA sequence: TGTGCTAGCAGCCGAACAGGGCTGTCCCTGAATGAGCAGTTCTTC. It specifies CASSRTGLSLNEQFF. The chain links TRBV7-7 to TRBJ2-1; a possible D gene is TRBD1 (6 bases). Germline V gene data show CDR1 as SSHAT and CDR2 as FNYEAQ (reference sequence). The CDR3 spans 15 residues.

The rearrangement joins TRBV6-2 or TRBV6-3 to TRBJ1-2, with no clear D. The CDR3 is 16 residues long. The V end lost 8 bases, the J end lost 4 bases, and 23 bases lay between the germline ends. Germline values: CDR1 MNHEY, CDR2 SVGEGT. In DNA, the CDR3 is TGTGCCAGCGGTAGCCGTGGGCCCCAGCAATTCTATGGCTACACCTTC. This gives the protein CASGSRGPQQFYGYTF.

This rearrangement joins TRBV7-3 to TRBJ1-6; no firm D call. This CDR3 is 13 amino acids long. Germline V gives CDR1 SGHTA, CDR2 FQGTGA. Deletions cut 1 base from V and 7 bases from J, with 5 bases between. The CDR3 here is CASSLRVNSPLHF. CDR3 coding DNA: TGTGCCAGCAGCTTAAGAGTGAATTCACCCCTCCACTTT.

This clonotype was found a few times. The chain has TRBV6-1 and TRBJ1-2; 8 bases align to TRBD1. The CDR3 totals 15 residues. V shed 10 bases, J shed 0 bases, and the junction held 10 bases outside the gene matches. The V gene's germline CDR1 is MNHNS and CDR2 SASEGT. DNA of the CDR3: TGTGCCACCACGACAGGGGCCGTACCTAACTATGGCTACACCTTC. This translates into CATTTGAVPNYGYTF.

CDR3 sequence (DNA): TGTGCCAGCAGTTACTCTCCCTCCACGACCAGGGGAGACGGCGGCAAAAACATTCAGTACTTC. It translates to CASSYSPSTTRGDGGKNIQYF. The gene calls are TRBV6-2 or TRBV6-3 and TRBJ2-4, with D tentatively TRBD1 (6 bases). This CDR3 has 21 residues. Germline V gives CDR1 MNHEY, CDR2 SVGEGT. V was clipped by 0 bases and J by 3 bases, with 27 bases between them.

V is TRBV5-4 and J is TRBJ1-2; D remains ambiguous. This CDR3 comprises 16 residues. The germline V gene has CDR1 SGHNT and CDR2 YYREEE (reference sequence). The V end lost 0 bases, the J end lost 4 bases, and 16 bases lay between the germline ends. Written as DNA, the CDR3 is TGTGCCAGCAGCTTGGTAGGATCGAGTGCGCGCTATGGCTACACCTTC. This translates into CASSLVGSSARYGYTF.

This clonotype has only a few counts. This chain joins TRBV7-2 and TRBJ1-5; 7 bases line up with TRBD1. CDR1 is SGHTA and CDR2 is FQGNSA in the germline V gene. The CDR3 runs 18 residues. The V segment lost 5 bases and the J segment 2 bases; nucleotides outside the gene matches: 15. The CDR3 reads CASSHRGRGELGNQPQHF. Written as DNA, the CDR3 is TGTGCCAGCAGCCACAGGGGACGGGGTGAGTTGGGCAATCAGCCCCAGCATTTT.

The chain uses TRBV27 and TRBJ2-7, with 14 bases lining up with TRBD2. After removal of 5 bases from V and 3 bases from J, the junction contained 9 bases not matched to a gene. The CDR3 loop spans 17 amino acids. CDR1 and CDR2 from the germline V gene are MNHEY and SMNVEV (reference sequence). The CDR3 here is CASSPGTSGRRFYEQYF. CDR3 nucleotide sequence: TGTGCCAGCAGTCCCGGGACTAGCGGGAGAAGGTTCTACGAGCAGTACTTC.

The chain couples TRBV6-1 to TRBJ1-2; the match to TRBD1 covers 7 bases. The CDR3 is 14 amino acids. In germline, CDR1 is MNHNS, CDR2 SASEGT. After removal of 8 bases from V and 4 bases from J, the junction contained 10 bases not matched to a gene. The CDR3: CASRRDSPPYGYTF. In DNA, the CDR3 is TGTGCCAGCCGACGGGACAGCCCTCCCTATGGCTACACCTTC.

This clonotype has more than one count but fewer than ten. The genes are TRBV6-4 and TRBJ1-2, with D hard to call. The CDR3 covers 11 residues. The germline V gene has CDR1 MRHNA and CDR2 SNTAGT. V lost 3 bases, J lost 7 bases, and 6 bases lay in between. CDR3 loop: CASSEGFGYTF. The CDR3 DNA reads TGTGCCAGCAGTGAGGGTTTTGGCTACACCTTC.

The genes are TRBV20-1 and TRBJ2-7; TRBD2 aligns across 7 bases. The V segment lost 2 bases and the J segment 4 bases; nucleotides outside the gene matches: 2. This CDR3 has 12 residues. Germline lookup yields CDR1 DFQATT and CDR2 SNEGSKA (reference sequence). The CDR3 spells CSARLGGYEQYF. The CDR3 region has the DNA TGCAGTGCTAGACTGGGGGGGTACGAGCAGTACTTC.

This clonotype was counted between two and nine times. The V call is TRBV15, the J call TRBJ2-2, with TRBD2 matching 9 bases. The CDR3 is 17 residues long. The trim removed 0 bases at V and 7 bases at J, leaving 9 bases unmatched. Per germline, CDR1 LNHNV and CDR2 YYDKDF (reference sequence). Here the CDR3 reads CATSRDKASGTGGELFF. The CDR3 nucleotides read TGTGCCACCAGCAGAGATAAGGCTAGCGGGACGGGCGGGGAGCTGTTTTTT.